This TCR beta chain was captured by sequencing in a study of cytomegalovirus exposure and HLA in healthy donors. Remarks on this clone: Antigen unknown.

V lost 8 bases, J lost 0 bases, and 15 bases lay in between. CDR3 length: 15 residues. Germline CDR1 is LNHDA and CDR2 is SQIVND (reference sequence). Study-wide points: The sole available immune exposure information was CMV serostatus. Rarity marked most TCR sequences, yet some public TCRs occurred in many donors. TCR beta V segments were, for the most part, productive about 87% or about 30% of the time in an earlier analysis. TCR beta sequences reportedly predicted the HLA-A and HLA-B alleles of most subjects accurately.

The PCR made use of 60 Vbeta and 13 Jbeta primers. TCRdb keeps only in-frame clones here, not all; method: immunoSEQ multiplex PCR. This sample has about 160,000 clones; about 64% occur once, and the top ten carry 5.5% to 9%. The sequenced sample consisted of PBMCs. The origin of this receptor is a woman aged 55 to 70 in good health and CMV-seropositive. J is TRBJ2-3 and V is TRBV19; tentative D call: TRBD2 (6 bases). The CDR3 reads CASRETHFSTDTQYF. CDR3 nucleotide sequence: TGTGCCAGTCGGGAGACCCACTTTAGCACAGATACGCAGTATTTT.